Detailed here is one T cell receptor beta chain. Each sample provided at least 6 micrograms of extracted total RNA. This record belongs to a study of blood T cells in healthy people across ages. CDR1 is KGHSH, CDR2 LQKENI, per germline. The V end was cut by 1 base, the J end by 3 bases, with 10 bases between. The CDR3 spans 14 residues. Sample-barcoded 5' priming and a J-beta primer mix drove a second PCR of roughly 7 to 11 cycles. A template-switch adaptor that had 12 random nucleotides put a tag on each cDNA molecule. Using its own MiXCR run on the 5' RACE reads, TCRdb lists one record per CDR3 protein. Of 250,000 to 300,000 distinct CDR3 sequences detected, 25% to 30% appear once; the ten largest clones hold 25% to 30%.

Sample: blood. J is TRBJ2-7 and V is TRBV18; D call uncertain. The sequence derives from a woman between 65 and 79 years old in good health. The CDR3 bases are TGTGCCAGCTCACCACGGGAATCATACTACGAGCAGTACTTC. Its translation is CASSPRESYYEQYF.